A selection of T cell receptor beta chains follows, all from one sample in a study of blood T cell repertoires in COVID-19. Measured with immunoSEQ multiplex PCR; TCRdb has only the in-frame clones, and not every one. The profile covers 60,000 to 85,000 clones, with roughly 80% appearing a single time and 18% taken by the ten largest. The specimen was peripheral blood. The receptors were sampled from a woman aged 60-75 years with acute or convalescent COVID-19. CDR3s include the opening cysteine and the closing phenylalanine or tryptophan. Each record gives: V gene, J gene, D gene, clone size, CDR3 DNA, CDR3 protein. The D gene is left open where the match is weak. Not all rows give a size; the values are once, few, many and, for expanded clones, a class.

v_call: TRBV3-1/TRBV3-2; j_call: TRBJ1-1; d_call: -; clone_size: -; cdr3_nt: TGTGCCAGCAGCCAGGTCAGGGGCACTGAAGCTTTCTTT; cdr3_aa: CASSQVRGTEAFF
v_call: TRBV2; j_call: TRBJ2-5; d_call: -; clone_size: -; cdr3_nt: TGTGCCAGCAGAAAGACAGAACAAGAGACCCAGTACTTC; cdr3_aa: CASRKTEQETQYF
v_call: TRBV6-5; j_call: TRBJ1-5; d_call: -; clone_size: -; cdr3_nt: TGTGCCAGCAGTTACCTATGGGGGGGCCAGCCCCAGCATTTT; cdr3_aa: CASSYLWGGQPQHF
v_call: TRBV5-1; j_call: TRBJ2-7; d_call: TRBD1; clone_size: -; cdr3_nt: TGCGCCAGCGGCCTACAGACAGGGGCCTACGAGCAGTACTTC; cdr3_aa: CASGLQTGAYEQYF
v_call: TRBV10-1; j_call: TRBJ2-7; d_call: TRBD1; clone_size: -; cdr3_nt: TGCGCCAGCAGTGAGTCGAGGACAGGGTCTTACGAGCAGTACTTC; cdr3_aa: CASSESRTGSYEQYF
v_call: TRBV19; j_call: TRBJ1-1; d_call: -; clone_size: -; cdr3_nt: TGTGCCAGTAGTATTGAGATCGGTGAAGCTTTCTTT; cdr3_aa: CASSIEIGEAFF
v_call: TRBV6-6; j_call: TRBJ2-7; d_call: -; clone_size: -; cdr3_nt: TGTGCCAGCAGTTTAATGGGTAACAGCTACGAGCAGTACTTC; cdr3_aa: CASSLMGNSYEQYF
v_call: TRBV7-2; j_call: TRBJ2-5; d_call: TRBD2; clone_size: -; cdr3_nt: TGTGCCAGCAGCTTGAGGCGGGGGGTCCAAGAGACCCAGTACTTC; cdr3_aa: CASSLRRGVQETQYF
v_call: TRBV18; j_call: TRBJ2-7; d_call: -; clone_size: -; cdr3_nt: TGTGCCAGCTCACCAATGAGTGCGGAAGGATACGAGCAGTACTTC; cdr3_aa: CASSPMSAEGYEQYF
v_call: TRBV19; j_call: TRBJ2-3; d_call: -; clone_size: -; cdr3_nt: TGTGCCAGTAGTATAGGTGACAGGCCCACAGATACGCAGTATTTT; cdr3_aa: CASSIGDRPTDTQYF
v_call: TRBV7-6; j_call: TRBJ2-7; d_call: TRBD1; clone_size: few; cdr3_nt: TGTGCCAGCAGCCCAACAGGGGGGAGCTCCTACGAGCAGTACTTC; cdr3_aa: CASSPTGGSSYEQYF
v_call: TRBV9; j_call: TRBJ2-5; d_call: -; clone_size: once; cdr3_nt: TGTGCCAGCAGCCCAAGTAGGTTAGAGGGGACCCAGTACTTC; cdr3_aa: CASSPSRLEGTQYF
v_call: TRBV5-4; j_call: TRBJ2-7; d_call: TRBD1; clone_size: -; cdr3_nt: TGTGCCAGCAGTCCCGGGACAGGGTTCAGCTCCTACGAGCAGTACTTC; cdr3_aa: CASSPGTGFSSYEQYF
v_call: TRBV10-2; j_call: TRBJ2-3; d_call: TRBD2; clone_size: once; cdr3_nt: TGCGCCACTACGGGACTAGCGCGATCAGATACGCAGTATTTT; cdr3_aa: CATTGLARSDTQYF
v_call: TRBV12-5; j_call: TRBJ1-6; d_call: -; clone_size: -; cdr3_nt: TGTGCTAGTGGATTCAGCGCATCACCCCTCCACTTT; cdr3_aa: CASGFSASPLHF
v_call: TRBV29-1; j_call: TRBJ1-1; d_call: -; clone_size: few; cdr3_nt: TGCAGCGCTAAACAGGGATTGATGAACACTGAAGCTTTCTTT; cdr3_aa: CSAKQGLMNTEAFF
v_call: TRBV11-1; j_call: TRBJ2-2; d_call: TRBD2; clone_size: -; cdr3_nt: TGTGCCAGCAGCTCACTAGCGGAGAACACCGGGGAGCTGTTTTTT; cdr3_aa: CASSSLAENTGELFF
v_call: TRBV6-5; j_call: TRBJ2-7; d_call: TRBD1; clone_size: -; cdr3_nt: TGTGCCAGCAGTTACGACAGGGGGACCTACGAGCAGTACTTC; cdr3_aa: CASSYDRGTYEQYF
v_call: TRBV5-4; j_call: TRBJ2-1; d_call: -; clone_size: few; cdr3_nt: TGTGCCAGCAGCCCAGGGGTTAGAACTTCGGGGAGCAATGAGCAGTTCTTC; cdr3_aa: CASSPGVRTSGSNEQFF
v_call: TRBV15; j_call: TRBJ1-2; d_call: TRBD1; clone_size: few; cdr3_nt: TGTGCCACCAGCAGAGCCGTCGACAGGGGACGCTACACCTTC; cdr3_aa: CATSRAVDRGRYTF
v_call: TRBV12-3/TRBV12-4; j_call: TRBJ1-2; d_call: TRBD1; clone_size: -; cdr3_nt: TGTGCCAGCAGCCCGGCCCAGGACAGGAGCTACACCTTC; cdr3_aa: CASSPAQDRSYTF
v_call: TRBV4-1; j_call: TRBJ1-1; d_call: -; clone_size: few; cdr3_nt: TGCGCCAGCAGCCATGCGGGCGGATTGAACACTGAAGCTTTCTTT; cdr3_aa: CASSHAGGLNTEAFF
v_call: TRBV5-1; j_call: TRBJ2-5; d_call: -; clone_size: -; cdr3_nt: TGCGCCAGCGCGCAGGTAGAAGAGACCCAGTACTTC; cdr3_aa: CASAQVEETQYF
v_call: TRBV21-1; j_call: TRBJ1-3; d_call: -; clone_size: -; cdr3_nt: TGTGCCAGCAGCAAAAGGTCGGCAGGGCACGGAAACACCATATATTTT; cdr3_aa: CASSKRSAGHGNTIYF
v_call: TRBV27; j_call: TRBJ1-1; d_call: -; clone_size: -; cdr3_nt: TGTGCCAGCAGTATCGGACAGACGTACACTGAAGCTTTCTTT; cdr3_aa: CASSIGQTYTEAFF
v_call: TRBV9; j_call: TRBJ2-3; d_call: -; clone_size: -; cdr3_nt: TGTGCCAGCAGCGTAGGGGGGCGAGGGACAGATACGCAGTATTTT; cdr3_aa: CASSVGGRGTDTQYF
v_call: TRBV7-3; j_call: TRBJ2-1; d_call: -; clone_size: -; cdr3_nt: TGTGCCAGCAGCTTCGTTCCCGATCTCAGGGTTAACGATGAGCAGTTCTTC; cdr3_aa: CASSFVPDLRVNDEQFF
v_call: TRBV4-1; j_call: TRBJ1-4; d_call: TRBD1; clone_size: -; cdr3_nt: TGCGCCAGCAGCCCAGAGGGACAGGGGAATGAAAAACTGTTTTTT; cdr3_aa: CASSPEGQGNEKLFF
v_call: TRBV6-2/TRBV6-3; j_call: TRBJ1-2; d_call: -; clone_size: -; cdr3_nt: TGTGCCAGCAGTTTCGGGGAAGCCTATGGCTACACCTTC; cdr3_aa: CASSFGEAYGYTF
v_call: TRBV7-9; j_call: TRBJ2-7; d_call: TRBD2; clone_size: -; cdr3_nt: TGTGCCAGCAGCTCCAGCGGGGCGGCCGAGCAGTACTTC; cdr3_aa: CASSSSGAAEQYF
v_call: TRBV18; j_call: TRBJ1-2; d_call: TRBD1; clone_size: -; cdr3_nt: TGTGCCAGCTCACCGGAGACAGGGGGTCTTGGCTACACCTTC; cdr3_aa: CASSPETGGLGYTF
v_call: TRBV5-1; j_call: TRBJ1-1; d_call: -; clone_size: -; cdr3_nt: TGCGCCAGCAGCCAGGGAGACAGGACTGAAGCTTTCTTT; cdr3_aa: CASSQGDRTEAFF
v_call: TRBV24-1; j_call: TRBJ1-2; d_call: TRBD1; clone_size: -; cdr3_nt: TGTGCCACCAGTGATACCGGACAGGGGTTTGGCTACACCTTC; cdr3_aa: CATSDTGQGFGYTF
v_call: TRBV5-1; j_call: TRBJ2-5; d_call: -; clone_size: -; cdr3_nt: TGCGCCAGCAGCTTTGGACTTAAACAAGAGACCCAGTACTTC; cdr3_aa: CASSFGLKQETQYF
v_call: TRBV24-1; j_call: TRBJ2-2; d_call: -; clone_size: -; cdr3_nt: TGTGCCACCAGTGATGGGCCACCCGGGGAGCTGTTTTTT; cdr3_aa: CATSDGPPGELFF
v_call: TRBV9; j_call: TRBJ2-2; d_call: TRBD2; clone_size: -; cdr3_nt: TGTGCCAGCAGCCAGGGACTAGCGGGGGGTCCGAACACCGGGGAGCTGTTTTTT; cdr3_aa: CASSQGLAGGPNTGELFF
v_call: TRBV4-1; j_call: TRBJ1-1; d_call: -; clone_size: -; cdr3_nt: TGCGCCAGCAGCCCATCGCCGAACGGGAACACTGAAGCTTTCTTT; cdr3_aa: CASSPSPNGNTEAFF
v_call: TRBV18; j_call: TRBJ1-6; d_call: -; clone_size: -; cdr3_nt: TGTGCCAGCTCACCCCGGACGGAGGATAATTCACCCCTCCACTTT; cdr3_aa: CASSPRTEDNSPLHF
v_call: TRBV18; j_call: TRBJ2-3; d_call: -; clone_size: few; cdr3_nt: TGTGCCAGCTCACGAACAGGTTCAACAGATACGCAGTATTTT; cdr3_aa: CASSRTGSTDTQYF
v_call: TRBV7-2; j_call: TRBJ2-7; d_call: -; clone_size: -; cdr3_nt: TGTGCCAGCAGCTTAGACGGGGGTAGCGACGAGCAGTACTTC; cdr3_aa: CASSLDGGSDEQYF
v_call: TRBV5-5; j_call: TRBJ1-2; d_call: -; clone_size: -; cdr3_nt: TGTGCCAGCAGCTTGGCTGGGGGCAGGGGTCTAACGAGCTATGGCTACACCTTC; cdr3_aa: CASSLAGGRGLTSYGYTF
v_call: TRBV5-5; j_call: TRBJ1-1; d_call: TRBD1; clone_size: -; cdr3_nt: TGTGCCAGCACCTTGGGGGCCGGGACAGGAAACACTGAAGCTTTCTTT; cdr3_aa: CASTLGAGTGNTEAFF
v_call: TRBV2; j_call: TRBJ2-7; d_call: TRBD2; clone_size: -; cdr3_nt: TGTGCCAGCAGGGGAGGACTAGCGGGGGTAAGGGAGCAGTACTTC; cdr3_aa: CASRGGLAGVREQYF
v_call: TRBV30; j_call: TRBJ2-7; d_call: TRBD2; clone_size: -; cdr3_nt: TGTGCCTGGACCAACCAGCGGGGGGACTTCTACGAGCAGTACTTC; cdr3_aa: CAWTNQRGDFYEQYF
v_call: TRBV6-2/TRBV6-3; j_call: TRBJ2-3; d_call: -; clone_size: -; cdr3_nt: TGTGCCAGCAGTGCGGGGGATACGCAGTATTTT; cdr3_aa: CASSAGDTQYF